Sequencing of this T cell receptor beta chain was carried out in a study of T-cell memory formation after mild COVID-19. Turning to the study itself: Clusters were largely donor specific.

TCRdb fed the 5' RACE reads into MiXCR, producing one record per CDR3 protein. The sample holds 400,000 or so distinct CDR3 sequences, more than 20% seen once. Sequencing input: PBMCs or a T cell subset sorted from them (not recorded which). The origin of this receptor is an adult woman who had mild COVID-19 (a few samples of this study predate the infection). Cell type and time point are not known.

The CDR3, as DNA: TGTGCCAGCAGCGTAGGCCTAGCGGGGACCCAAGACGGGACCCAGTACTTC. Its protein is CASSVGLAGTQDGTQYF. The J gene is TRBJ2-5, the V gene TRBV9, with 9 bases that match TRBD2. The CDR3 runs 17 residues. Germline V lookup: CDR1 SGDLS, CDR2 YYNGEE. V shed 0 bases and J 7 bases; nucleotides not matched to a gene: 13.